Presented here are 16 T cell receptor beta chains from one specimen sequenced in a study of T cell responses to AZD1222 COVID-19 vaccine. The repertoire was sequenced with immunoSEQ multiplex PCR; TCRdb's copy has only in-frame clones and lacks some. The sample includes approximately 140,000 clones, about 87% of them seen just once. Sequenced here: peripheral blood, sampled on day 0 of AZD1222 vaccination. These receptors originate from an adult in good health.

The chain is built from TRBV4-3 and TRBJ1-2; possible D gene TRBD1, 5 bases. The CDR3 has 16 residues. The V gene's germline CDR1 is LGHNA and CDR2 YSLEER. V was pared by 4 bases and J by 0 bases, with 15 bases between. CDR3 amino acids: CASSPAWGSANYGYTF. The CDR3 nucleotides are TGCGCCAGCAGCCCAGCATGGGGGTCCGCTAACTATGGCTACACCTTC.

For the CDR3, the DNA is TGTGCCAGCAGTACAACAGGGGCGCGGACCACTGAAGCTTTCTTT. It encodes CASSTTGARTTEAFF. The rearrangement uses TRBV6-5 and TRBJ1-1, with 7 bases that match TRBD1. Per germline, CDR1 MNHEY and CDR2 SVGAGI. The J segment lost 4 bases and the V segment lost 5 bases, leaving 10 bases of the junction unmatched. The CDR3 has 15 residues.

V usage is TRBV10-3 and J usage is TRBJ2-7; D perhaps matches TRBD2 (5 bases). CDR1 is ENHRY, CDR2 SYGVKD, per germline. V was clipped by 8 bases and J by 1 base, with 18 bases between them. The CDR3 has 15 residues. CDR3 nucleotides: TGTGCCATCGAGGGTATCCCAACGACTTCCTACGAGCAGTACTTC. Protein sequence: CAIEGIPTTSYEQYF.

The chain recombines TRBV21-1 with TRBJ1-2. TRBV21-1 is deemed a pseudogene. The CDR3 covers 14 residues. In nucleotides, the CDR3 is TGTGCCAGCAGAGGAGGATCTTCTAACTATGGCTACACCTTC. It translates to CASRGGSSNYGYTF.

The rearrangement uses TRBV7-2 and TRBJ1-4; 8 bases fit TRBD1. The J segment lost 7 bases and the V segment lost 1 base, leaving 14 bases of the junction unmatched. CDR1 SGHTA and CDR2 FQGNSA come from the germline V gene. The CDR3 runs to 18 residues. CDR3 DNA sequence: TGTGCCAGCAGCTTAGAGCGTACTACAGGGGGAAGAGCTGAAAAACTGTTTTTT. Translating gives CASSLERTTGGRAEKLFF.

V gene TRBV5-1 combines with J gene TRBJ2-2; 8 positions match TRBD1. CDR3 size: 13 residues. Germline loops: CDR1 SGHRS, CDR2 YFSETQ. V dropped 7 bases and J dropped 3; count of bases not matched to a gene: 2. Here the CDR3 reads CASRGQDTGELFF. The CDR3 DNA sequence: TGCGCCAGCCGGGGACAGGACACCGGGGAGCTGTTTTTT.

This clone occurred a few times. The V and J genes are TRBV6-2 or TRBV6-3 and TRBJ1-5; D unresolved. The CDR3 is 14 residues long. Germline CDR1 MNHEY, CDR2 SVGEGT. With 5 bases removed from V and 4 bases from J, the gap between germline ends came to 12 bases. As DNA, the CDR3 is TGTGCCAGCAGTAAAGGGAATCGGAATCAGCCCCAGCATTTT. Its translation is CASSKGNRNQPQHF.

This clone was found once. V is TRBV11-1 and J is TRBJ2-2; the D is unclear. The germline CDR1 and CDR2 sequences are SGHAT and FQDESV (reference sequence). Trimming left V 4 bases short and J 0 bases short, with 12 bases between. There are 16 residues in the CDR3. CDR3 sequence: CASSSQPNANTGELFF. In nucleotides, the CDR3 is TGTGCCAGCAGCTCGCAGCCTAACGCGAACACCGGGGAGCTGTTTTTT.

This chain links TRBV7-7 with TRBJ2-2; 8 positions agree with TRBD1. In germline, CDR1 is SSHAT, CDR2 FNYEAQ (reference sequence). V trimming: 5 bases; J trimming: 6 bases; junction bases outside the gene matches: 5. This CDR3 comprises 14 residues. CDR3 nucleotides: TGTGCCAGCAGCCCCAGGGGGCGTCCCGGGGAGCTGTTTTTT. Encoded protein: CASSPRGRPGELFF.

The V call is TRBV3-1 (or the pseudogene TRBV3-2), the J call TRBJ1-6; no definite D call. CDR1 LGHDT and CDR2 YNNKEL come from the germline V gene (reference sequence). The CDR3 runs to 14 residues. Trimming took 4 bases from V and 5 from J, leaving 9 bases between them. CDR3 amino acids: CASSPGSNNSPLHF. The CDR3 nucleotides read TGTGCCAGCAGCCCCGGGTCGAATAATTCACCCCTCCACTTT.

Here the CDR3 DNA reads TGCAGCGTTGAGGGTGGGGGGAGCGAGCAGTACTTC. It is translated as CSVEGGGSEQYF. This sequence joins TRBV29-1 and TRBJ2-7; possible D gene TRBD2, 6 bases. From germline, CDR1 is SQVTM and CDR2 ANQGSEA. Trimming removed 3 bases from V and 6 bases from J, with 12 bases in between. The CDR3 spans 12 residues.

The J gene is TRBJ1-1, the V gene TRBV10-2, with D unclear. V dropped 6 bases and J dropped 1 base, with 9 bases sitting between them. The CDR3 spans 13 residues. Germline V gene data show CDR1 as WSHSY and CDR2 as SAAADI. The CDR3: CASSVTENTEAFF. The DNA for the CDR3 is TGCGCCAGCAGCGTTACGGAGAACACTGAAGCTTTCTTT.

The chain carries TRBV5-1 and TRBJ1-6; 7 bases are a match to TRBD1. V lost 2 bases and J lost 8; bases outside the gene matches: 7. Germline CDR1 and CDR2: SGHRS and YFSETQ. The CDR3 has 15 amino acids. The CDR3, as DNA: TGCGCCAGCAGCTTCGGGGGGGACAGCTATTCACCCCTCCACTTT. It translates to CASSFGGDSYSPLHF.

This clone was seen a single time. V usage is TRBV28 and J usage is TRBJ1-2; unclear D gene. Per the germline V gene, CDR1 is MDHEN and CDR2 is SYDVKM. This CDR3 has 12 residues. V was pared by 3 bases and J by 6 bases, with 8 bases between. This CDR3 is CASSFGVDGYTF. The DNA of the CDR3 is TGTGCCAGCAGTTTTGGGGTGGATGGCTACACCTTC.

The chain recombines TRBV7-2 with TRBJ1-2; possible D gene TRBD1, 5 bases. The germline V gene has CDR1 SGHTA and CDR2 FQGNSA. V dropped 4 bases and J dropped 4 bases, with 10 bases sitting between them. CDR3 length: 13 residues. CDR3 bases: TGTGCCAGCAGCTCAGGACACCTCTATGGCTACACCTTC. It yields the protein CASSSGHLYGYTF.

The CDR3 region has the DNA TGTGCCAGCAGCCCCCGACAGGGCCCGGGTGAAAAACTGTTTTTT. Amino acids: CASSPRQGPGEKLFF. The V gene is TRBV7-2, the J gene TRBJ1-4, with 7 nucleotides matching TRBD1. Germline V CDR1 and CDR2: SGHTA, FQGNSA. J lost 7 bases, V lost 5 bases, and 10 bases had no gene match. This CDR3 comprises 15 residues.